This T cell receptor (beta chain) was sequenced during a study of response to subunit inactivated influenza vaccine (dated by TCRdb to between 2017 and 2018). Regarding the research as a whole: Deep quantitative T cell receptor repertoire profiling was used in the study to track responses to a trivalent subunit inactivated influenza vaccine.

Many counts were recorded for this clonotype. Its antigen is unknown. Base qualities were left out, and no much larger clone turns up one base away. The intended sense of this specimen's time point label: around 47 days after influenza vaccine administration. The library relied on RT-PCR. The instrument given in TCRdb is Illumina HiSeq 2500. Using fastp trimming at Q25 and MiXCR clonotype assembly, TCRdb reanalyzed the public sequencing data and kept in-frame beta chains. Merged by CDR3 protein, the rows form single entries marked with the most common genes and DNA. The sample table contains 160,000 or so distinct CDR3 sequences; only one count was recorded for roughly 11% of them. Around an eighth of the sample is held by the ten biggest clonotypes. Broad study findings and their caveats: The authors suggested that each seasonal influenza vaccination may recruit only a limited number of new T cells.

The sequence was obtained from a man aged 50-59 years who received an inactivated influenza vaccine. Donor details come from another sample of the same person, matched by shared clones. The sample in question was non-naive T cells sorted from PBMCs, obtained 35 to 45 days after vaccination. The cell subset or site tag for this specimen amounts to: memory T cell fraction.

The CDR3 protein is CASSLATSAAYEQYF. The nucleotides read TGTGCCAGCAGCTTAGCTACTAGCGCTGCCTACGAGCAGTACTTC. The chain was built from TRBV7-2 and TRBJ2-7, and TRBD2 matches 7 of the central bases. Germline trimming amounts to 0 bases on V and 2 bases on J, with 4 as the count of junction bases outside the gene matches. Its CDR3 holds 15 amino acids, cysteine through phenylalanine. Only the CDR3 part of the read is kept: 45 bases, read in frame from the first base. CDR1 and CDR2, per the germline V gene, are SGHTA and FQGNSA.